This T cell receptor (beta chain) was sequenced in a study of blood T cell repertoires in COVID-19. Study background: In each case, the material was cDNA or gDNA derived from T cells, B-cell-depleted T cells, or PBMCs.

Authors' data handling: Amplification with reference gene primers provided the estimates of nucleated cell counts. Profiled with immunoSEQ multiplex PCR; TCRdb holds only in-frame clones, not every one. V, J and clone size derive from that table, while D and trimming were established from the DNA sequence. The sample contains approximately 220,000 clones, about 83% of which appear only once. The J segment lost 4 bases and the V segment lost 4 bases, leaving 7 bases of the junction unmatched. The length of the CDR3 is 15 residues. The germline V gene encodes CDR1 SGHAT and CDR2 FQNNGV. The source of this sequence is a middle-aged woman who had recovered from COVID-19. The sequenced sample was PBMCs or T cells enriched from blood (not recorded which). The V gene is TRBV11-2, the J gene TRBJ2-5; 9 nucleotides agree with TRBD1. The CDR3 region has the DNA TGTGCCAGCAGCTACGGGACAGGGAATAGAGAGACCCAGTACTTC. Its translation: CASSYGTGNRETQYF.